The 18 T cell receptor beta chains reported below all come from one sample, sequenced in a study of cytomegalovirus exposure and HLA in healthy donors. Researchers ran the PCR with 60 Vbeta and 13 Jbeta primers. Sequencing was performed with immunoSEQ multiplex PCR; in TCRdb, only in-frame clones are kept and a portion is missing. The data show some 110,000 clones, about 81% seen once. What was sequenced was PBMCs. These receptor sequences come from a woman aged 25 to 39 in good health and CMV-seronegative.

This sequence joins TRBV27 and TRBJ2-7, with TRBD2 as a possible D gene (6 bases). This CDR3 is built from 14 residues. Trimming removed 6 bases from V and 5 bases from J, with 17 bases in between. Germline loops: CDR1 MNHEY, CDR2 SMNVEV (reference sequence). For the CDR3, the DNA is TGTGCCAGCAGACCAACGGGGGTAAGACACGAGCAGTACTTC. Protein product: CASRPTGVRHEQYF.

This chain joins TRBV30 and TRBJ2-3; 16 nucleotides line up with TRBD2. This CDR3 region has 16 residues. The V gene end was trimmed by 2 bases and the J gene end by 6 bases; junction bases not matched to a gene: 5. Germline V gene lookup returns CDR1 GTSNPN and CDR2 SVGIG (reference sequence). The DNA for the CDR3 is TGTGCCTGGAGTATGGGACTAGCGGGGGGGCCCGATACGCAGTATTTT. Translating it yields CAWSMGLAGGPDTQYF.

This clone was seen at least ten times. This chain connects TRBV5-1 to TRBJ2-3; TRBD2 agrees at 11 bases. This CDR3 spans 16 amino acids. Germline CDR1 and CDR2: SGHRS and YFSETQ. V was clipped by 0 bases and J by 6 bases; unmatched bases: 6. Here the CDR3 reads CASSLVVAGGPDTQYF. The CDR3 bases are TGCGCCAGCAGCTTGGTGGTAGCGGGAGGGCCCGATACGCAGTATTTT.

Here the CDR3 DNA reads TGTGCCAGCAGCGCCCGGGGGGGGGACCCTGCCCCCTACGAGCAGTACTTC. It codes for CASSARGGDPAPYEQYF. The rearrangement uses TRBV9 and TRBJ2-7, with 8 bases that match TRBD2. Germline CDR1 is SGDLS and CDR2 is YYNGEE. The CDR3 length is 17 residues. The V segment lost 3 bases and the J segment 2 bases; nucleotides outside the gene matches: 13.

Written as DNA, the CDR3 is TGCGCCAGCAGCCCGGGCGCTGCGGAGGGGCAGTATTTT. Its protein product is CASSPGAAEGQYF. The gene calls are TRBV4-3 and TRBJ2-3, with D perhaps matching TRBD2 (6 bases). Trimming cost V 4 bases and J 11 bases, with 16 bases left between them. This CDR3 is built from 13 residues. Germline values: CDR1 LGHNA, CDR2 YSLEER.

This clone appeared once. The chain recombines TRBV5-8 with TRBJ1-2, with D maybe TRBD1 (6 bases). V was clipped by 6 bases and J by 0 bases, with 15 bases between them. Germline lookup yields CDR1 SGHTS and CDR2 YDEGEE. The CDR3 length is 15 residues. This CDR3 is CASTRGGWANYGYTF. Here the CDR3 DNA reads TGTGCCAGCACCAGAGGGGGTTGGGCTAACTATGGCTACACCTTC. Supplemented by reference TRBV5-8 and TRBJ1-2, the full variable domain reads EAGVTQSPTHLIKTRGQQATLRCSPISGHTSVYWYQQALGLGLQFLLWYDEGEERNRGNFPPRFSGRQFPNYSSELNVNALELEDSALYLCASTRGGWANYGYTFGSGTRLTVV.

In DNA, the CDR3 is TGTGCCAGCAGTGAAGCGACTAGCGGGGGGTACAATGAGCAGTTCTTC. Amino acids: CASSEATSGGYNEQFF. The V gene is TRBV2, the J gene TRBJ2-1; 13 bases are a match to TRBD2. The germline CDR1 and CDR2 sequences are SNHLY and FYNNEI. The CDR3 sequence is 16 residues long. Trimming took 0 bases from V and 4 from J; bases not matched to a gene: 0.

The V gene is TRBV5-1, the J gene TRBJ1-2; the match to TRBD1 covers 7 bases. Germline CDR1 is SGHRS and CDR2 is YFSETQ. The V and J ends lost 4 bases and 0 bases, in that order; junction bases with no gene match: 6. This CDR3 region has 15 residues. In DNA form, the CDR3 reads TGCGCCAGCAGCCCCCCGGACAGGCCTAACTATGGCTACACCTTC. Protein product: CASSPPDRPNYGYTF.

The chain uses TRBV19 and TRBJ2-2; D possibly corresponds to TRBD2 (6 bases). Germline V gene data show CDR1 as LNHDA and CDR2 as SQIVND (reference sequence). Between the trimmed V and J ends, which lost 0 bases and 4 bases, there was a span of 15 bases. CDR3 length: 17 residues. The CDR3 region has the DNA TGTGCCAGTAGTATAGAGGCGGCGGGGATTGTCACCGGGGAGCTGTTTTTT. This codes for CASSIEAAGIVTGELFF. The whole variable domain, remainder taken from reference TRBV19 and TRBJ2-2, is DGGITQSPKYLFRKEGQNVTLSCEQNLNHDAMYWYRQDPGQGLRLIYYSQIVNDFQKGDIAEGYSVSREKKESFPLTVTSAQKNPTAFYLCASSIEAAGIVTGELFFGEGSRLTVL.

The gene calls are TRBV10-3 and TRBJ2-1, with TRBD2 matching over 7 bases. The ends lost 0 bases at V and 0 bases at J; junction bases unmatched: 5. The CDR3 contains 17 residues. Germline lookup yields CDR1 ENHRY and CDR2 SYGVKD. The CDR3 DNA follows: TGTGCCATCAGTGAGTCGGGGCGGGAGAGCTCCTACAATGAGCAGTTCTTC. Translating gives CAISESGRESSYNEQFF.

The chain carries TRBV6-5 and TRBJ1-1; 8 bases line up with TRBD1. The V and J ends lost 5 bases and 11 bases, in that order; junction bases with no gene match: 10. The CDR3 has 13 residues. In germline, CDR1 is MNHEY, CDR2 SVGAGI. CDR3 in DNA: TGTGCCAGCAGTGGTCCGACAGGGGCCGCGGCTTTCTTT. It yields the protein CASSGPTGAAAFF.

This chain connects TRBV2 to TRBJ1-2, with TRBD1 as a possible D gene (5 bases). V lost 4 bases, J lost 3 bases, and 12 bases lay in between. The CDR3 contains 14 residues. Per germline, CDR1 SNHLY and CDR2 FYNNEI. CDR3 region: CASSVSGGYYGYTF. In nucleotides, the CDR3 is TGTGCCAGCAGTGTTTCCGGGGGATACTATGGCTACACCTTC.

The chain has TRBV5-6 and TRBJ1-3; D gene ambiguous. There are 13 residues in the CDR3. Germline V gene lookup returns CDR1 SGHDT and CDR2 YYEEEE. V gave up 3 bases and J gave up 2 bases, with 6 bases separating them. The CDR3 reads CASSYPAGNTIYF. The CDR3 nucleotides are TGTGCCAGCAGCTACCCAGCTGGAAACACCATATATTTT.

This rearrangement joins TRBV10-2 to TRBJ2-7; 7 positions agree with TRBD1. CDR1 WSHSY and CDR2 SAAADI come from the germline V gene. V lost 2 bases to trimming and J lost 6 bases; unmatched junction nucleotides: 10. The CDR3 runs 15 residues. Here the CDR3 reads CASSEPHGRGIEQYF. CDR3 sequence (DNA): TGCGCCAGCAGTGAGCCCCACGGCAGGGGGATCGAGCAGTACTTC.

This clone has only a few counts. The chain carries TRBV29-1 and TRBJ2-1; D unresolved. Trimming removed 4 bases from V and 0 bases from J, with 10 bases in between. CDR1 is SQVTM and CDR2 is ANQGSEA in the germline V gene. This CDR3 has 14 amino acids. CDR3 protein: CSVGLLSSYNEQFF. The DNA of the CDR3 is TGCAGCGTTGGACTGTTGAGCTCCTACAATGAGCAGTTCTTC.

J is TRBJ2-5 and V is TRBV2; D call uncertain. With the DNA end fitting TRBJ2-7 better, the J assignment may be wrong. This CDR3 spans 11 amino acids. Looked up from germline, CDR1 is SNHLY and CDR2 is FYNNEI. CDR3 nucleotide sequence: TGTGCCAGCAGCCCAACCGCCGAGCAGTACTTC. Its translation is CASSPTAEQYF.

The V gene is TRBV2, the J gene TRBJ1-2, with TRBD1 matching over 9 bases. CDR3 length: 17 amino acids. The junction had 9 bases not matched to a gene; V was cut back by 0 bases and J by 4 bases. In germline, CDR1 is SNHLY, CDR2 FYNNEI. The CDR3 sequence: CASSEALAGTGTYGYTF. CDR3 sequence (DNA): TGTGCCAGCAGTGAAGCGCTGGCGGGGACAGGGACCTATGGCTACACCTTC.

The gene calls are TRBV5-4 and TRBJ1-3; TRBD1 agrees at 7 bases. This CDR3 contains 15 residues. Per the germline V gene, CDR1 is SGHNT and CDR2 is YYREEE (reference sequence). V gave up 4 bases and J gave up 0 bases; unmatched junction bases: 4. The CDR3 nucleotides are TGTGCCAGCAGCCCAGGGACAGCCTCTGGAAACACCATATATTTT. Translated: CASSPGTASGNTIYF.